The 13 T cell receptor beta chains given below trace back to one sample, sequenced in a study of T cells in tuberculosis. Sequencing used immunoSEQ multiplex PCR; TCRdb keeps in-frame clones, though not all of them. Here the sample spans 37,000 or so clones, around 92% being singletons. The material sequenced was PBMCs. All receptors derive from a donor between 5 and 29 years old with latent tuberculosis or without tuberculosis infection. Some clones in this sample may be carry-over from other donors' samples.

The chain is built from TRBV12-5 and TRBJ2-1; 7 bases are shared with TRBD2. Germline values: CDR1 LGHNT, CDR2 FRNRAP. J gave up 9 bases and V 0 bases, and 11 bases lay outside the gene matches. The CDR3 is made up of 16 amino acids. In nucleotides, the CDR3 is TGTGCTAGTGGTTTGGTACCGGCGGGGGAGGGACGTGAGCAGTTCTTC. Translating it yields CASGLVPAGEGREQFF.

This sequence joins TRBV19 and TRBJ2-7; weak D call: TRBD2 (6 bases). The CDR3 runs 15 residues. Germline CDR1 reads LNHDA; CDR2 reads SQIVND (reference sequence). V shed 1 base and J shed 3 bases, with 13 bases lying between them. The CDR3 DNA follows: TGTGCCAGTAGTATAGCGGGCGGGAACAACTACGAGCAGTACTTC. Translating it yields CASSIAGGNNYEQYF.

Here the CDR3 reads CASSPSLTGGKNEQFF. CDR3 nucleotides: TGTGCCAGCAGCCCATCATTGACAGGGGGGAAGAATGAGCAGTTCTTC. The rearrangement joins TRBV7-2 to TRBJ2-1; 9 nucleotides agree with TRBD1. After removal of 5 bases from V and 7 bases from J, the junction contained 12 bases not matched to a gene. The CDR3 extends over 16 amino acids. The V gene's germline CDR1 is SGHTA and CDR2 FQGNSA.

The CDR3 spells CASRVGLAGGETQYF. In DNA, the CDR3 is TGTGCCAGCAGGGTGGGACTAGCGGGGGGAGAGACCCAGTACTTC. The gene calls are TRBV2 and TRBJ2-5; the match to TRBD2 covers 15 bases. V lost 6 bases and J lost 4; bases outside the gene matches: 3. This CDR3 has 15 residues. Germline V gives CDR1 SNHLY, CDR2 FYNNEI.

This clone occurred once. The chain links TRBV20-1 to TRBJ1-2; D is undetermined. The length of the CDR3 is 11 residues. Germline-derived CDR1 and CDR2 are DFQATT and SNEGSKA (reference sequence). The V end lost 7 bases, the J end lost 3 bases, and 9 bases lay between the germline ends. CDR3 nucleotide sequence: TGCAGTGTCCCCCCCGACTATGGCTACACCTTC. This codes for CSVPPDYGYTF.

The V gene is TRBV2, the J gene TRBJ1-2, with D possibly being TRBD1 (6 bases). Germline loops: CDR1 SNHLY, CDR2 FYNNEI. The CDR3 contains 13 residues. The germline V and J ends were trimmed by 5 bases and 1 base, with 8 bases remaining between them. The CDR3 bases are TGTGCCAGCAGTTCACAGGGTAACTATGGCTACACCTTC. Amino acid sequence: CASSSQGNYGYTF.

The chain combines TRBV6-6 with TRBJ1-1; perhaps TRBD1 as D (6 bases). In germline, CDR1 is MNHNY, CDR2 SVGAGI (reference sequence). Trimming shortened V by 2 bases and J by 3 bases, and 13 bases separated the two germline ends. The CDR3 loop spans 15 amino acids. The CDR3 bases are TGTGCCAGCAGTTACGTACAGGGTTCGGACACTGAAGCTTTCTTT. It specifies CASSYVQGSDTEAFF.

The chain is built from TRBV6-5 and TRBJ2-1; D is ambiguous. V was pared by 6 bases and J by 0 bases, with 12 bases between. Per germline, CDR1 MNHEY and CDR2 SVGAGI. The CDR3 runs 15 residues. The CDR3 bases are TGTGCCAGCAGCCCTGGTTTGAGCTCCTACAATGAGCAGTTCTTC. This gives the protein CASSPGLSSYNEQFF.

This chain connects TRBV6-1 to TRBJ1-1; TRBD1 matches at 10 bases. The CDR3 extends over 16 amino acids. Germline CDR1 reads MNHNS; CDR2 reads SASEGT. V lost 2 bases and J lost 11; bases outside the gene matches: 14. The DNA of the CDR3 is TGTGCCAGCAGTGAATTATTCGGGGACAGGGGTGTAGGGGCTTTCTTT. Its protein product is CASSELFGDRGVGAFF.

The CDR3 nucleotides read TGTGCCAGCAGTTCGGGACAGGGCACCTATGGCTACACCTTC. This codes for CASSSGQGTYGYTF. This chain connects TRBV27 to TRBJ1-2, with 9 bases lining up with TRBD1. The V gene's germline CDR1 is MNHEY and CDR2 SMNVEV (reference sequence). This CDR3 contains 14 residues. The J segment lost 4 bases and the V segment lost 4 bases, leaving 4 bases of the junction unmatched.

The V and J genes are TRBV5-1 and TRBJ1-2, with D possibly being TRBD1 (5 bases). The CDR3 has 16 residues. Germline assignment: CDR1 SGHRS and CDR2 YFSETQ. The V end was cut by 0 bases, the J end by 5 bases, with 17 bases between. This chain's CDR3 is CASSLGAKRTFYGYTF. The CDR3 DNA is TGCGCCAGCAGCTTGGGGGCTAAACGGACATTTTATGGCTACACCTTC.

The chain combines TRBV19 with TRBJ2-7, with D hard to call. CDR3 length: 14 residues. Germline CDR1 LNHDA, CDR2 SQIVND (reference sequence). Trimming left V 2 bases short and J 3 bases short, with 11 bases between. The DNA of the CDR3 is TGTGCCAGTAGTATAAAACATCTTGGCTACGAGCAGTACTTC. The encoded protein is CASSIKHLGYEQYF.

This chain links TRBV23-1 with TRBJ1-2; D not resolved. TRBV23-1 has ORF status, its function being uncertain. The CDR3 is 16 amino acids. V was shortened by 0 bases and J by 4 bases, with 15 bases between the two germline ends. CDR3 loop: CASSQSLGSITYGYTF. The CDR3 DNA sequence: TGCGCCAGCAGTCAATCATTAGGGAGTATAACCTATGGCTACACCTTC.